This entry concerns a single T cell receptor beta chain. Its recognized antigen is unknown. One base away there is no much larger clone; base qualities are not given. TCRbeta CDR3 regions were amplified from genomic DNA using the immunoSEQ Assay, a bias-controlled multiplex PCR. The original pipeline was this. The number of nucleated cells in each sample was estimated by amplification of reference gene primers within the assay. To quantify the absolute abundance of each unique TCRbeta CDR3 rearrangement, sequence reads were collapsed and filtered. For each sample, productive Simpson clonality was calculated as the square root of Simpson's diversity index across productive rearrangements. As stored in TCRdb, this immuneACCESS dataset retains in-frame rearrangements with V and J assigned. A fraction of the clones does not appear; measured against another copy, unresolved V genes explain less than half of the discrepancy, and the remainder lacks a known reason. V and J calls and clone size come straight from that table; D and trimming were deduced from the DNA. The sample data list tens of thousands of clones, and 70% to 90% of these were observed just once. The ten most abundant clones make up under 8% of the sample.

The CDR3 measures 15 amino acids from cysteine to phenylalanine. CDR3 DNA only is kept here, 45 bases in frame from base 1. V is clipped by 0 bases and J by 10 bases, and the sequence between their germline boundaries is 18 bases long. Taken from the germline V gene, the CDR1 and CDR2 loops are MNHEY and SVGAGI. This sample is drawn from a study of blood T cell repertoires in COVID-19 (TCRdb year 2020). About the study as a whole: Samples covering the acute and convalescent phases of COVID-19 were provided by collaborators in the United States, Italy and Spain. The repertoires were released in a freely available public database intended as a resource for research on the immune response to SARS-CoV-2. The material from the prospective study consisted of cDNA or gDNA derived from T cells, B-cell-depleted T cells, or PBMCs. The samples were drawn from two sources: the first 160 participants of the ongoing ImmuneRACE study, and 1,254 subjects contributed by 6 global collaborators. The sample metadata nearly always contained a de-identified subject ID, COVID-19 status, age in years and sex. Subjects who had been exposed to COVID-19, were actively infected with it, or had recovered from it provided the deeply sampled blood TCRbeta repertoires that made up the dataset. Where HLA class I and class II types were available, the types were taken from metadata supplied by the sample provider, not from assay-based typing.

The study at large found these results: The amount of clinical and demographic metadata varied by source and participant and was provided uncurated.

The collaborating institutions used their own protocols to collect whole blood in K2EDTA tubes. For TCRbeta analysis, collaborators shipped samples as frozen whole blood, isolated PBMCs, or DNA extracted from either of those sample types. This receptor chain uses TRBV6-5 and TRBJ1-2, with the D gene not clear enough to name. The origin of this receptor is a man in his fifties with active COVID-19. The sequenced sample was peripheral blood. Here is the DNA: TGTGCCAGCAGTTACTCGAGGGAGTCCAGAAGCTTCTACACCTTC. Its protein is CASSYSRESRSFYTF.